The 9 T cell receptor beta chains reported below all come from one sample, sequenced in a study of regulatory T cells in long-lasting Graves disease. Described time point: newly diagnosed GD, antithyroid drugs for less than 3 months. Construction of the TCR library relied on RNA isolated from PBMCs. Construction of TCR beta libraries relied on iRepertoire HTBI primers and on Arm-PCR targeting CDR3 regions. TCRdb re-derived calls from the multiplex PCR reads in MiXCR, one entry per CDR3 protein. This sample has 300,000 to 400,000 distinct CDR3 sequences, with about a sixth found just once. The source was peripheral blood mononuclear cells (PBMCs), collected at new diagnosis, from a patient treated with antithyroid drugs. The receptors were gathered from a female donor with Graves disease.

The chain is built from TRBV2 and TRBJ2-1; 7 bases map to TRBD2. V lost 6 bases to trimming and J lost 0 bases; unmatched junction nucleotides: 11. This CDR3 comprises 17 residues. Germline loops: CDR1 SNHLY, CDR2 FYNNEI. The CDR3 DNA follows: TGTGCCAGCAGAGGAAGTCTAGCGGAACTCTCCTACAATGAGCAGTTCTTC. This encodes CASRGSLAELSYNEQFF.

The table lists this clonotype with many counts. The V gene is TRBV12-3 or TRBV12-4, the J gene TRBJ2-1, with 15 nucleotides matching TRBD2. The trim removed 7 bases at V and 8 bases at J, leaving 9 bases unmatched. This CDR3 region has 16 residues. The CDR3 coding sequence is TGTGCCAGCACCTGGACTAGCGGGGGGGGGAGGGATGAGCAGTTCTTC. Its translation is CASTWTSGGGRDEQFF.

The chain carries TRBV20-1 and TRBJ2-1; D gene uncertain. Looked up from germline, CDR1 is DFQATT and CDR2 is SNEGSKA (reference sequence). Deletions cut 1 base from V and 6 bases from J, with 16 bases between. The CDR3 is 15 residues long. CDR3 coding DNA: TGCAGTGCTAGAGTGGTCTACTCTGTCTTCAATGAGCAGTTCTTC. This codes for CSARVVYSVFNEQFF.

This clonotype was counted ten times or more. This chain joins TRBV18 and TRBJ2-1, with unresolved D. Trimming took off 4 bases at V and 9 bases at J, with 7 bases between the two ends. Germline V gives CDR1 KGHSH, CDR2 LQKENI. This CDR3 is 11 amino acids long. CDR3 in amino acids: CASSLKGEQFF. Written as DNA, the CDR3 is TGTGCCAGCTCACTAAAGGGTGAGCAGTTCTTC.

V gene TRBV18 combines with J gene TRBJ1-4; TRBD1 is a possible D gene (5 bases). Germline-derived CDR1 and CDR2 are KGHSH and LQKENI. V lost 2 bases and J lost 8, with 15 bases in between. The CDR3 runs 15 residues. Here the CDR3 DNA reads TGTGCCAGCTCACCAGGGAGGCAGGGCGGCGAAAAACTGTTTTTT. Residues: CASSPGRQGGEKLFF.

Ten or more counts support this clonotype. The V gene is TRBV7-2, the J gene TRBJ2-3; weak D call: TRBD2 (6 bases). The CDR3 runs 12 residues. Germline-derived CDR1 and CDR2 are SGHTA and FQGNSA. V was trimmed by 4 bases and J by 7 bases, leaving 9 bases between them. The CDR3 region is CASSSRGNTQYF. CDR3 coding DNA: TGTGCCAGCAGCTCCCGCGGGAATACGCAGTATTTT.

This clonotype was observed many times. The chain uses TRBV6-2 or TRBV6-3 and TRBJ2-7; perhaps TRBD2 as D (6 bases). From germline, CDR1 is MNHEY and CDR2 SVGEGT. V was cut by 4 bases and J by 2 bases, with 15 bases left in between. This CDR3 comprises 15 residues. The CDR3 loop reads CASSSRAGLPYEQYF. Here the CDR3 DNA reads TGTGCCAGCAGTTCGCGAGCGGGTTTACCCTACGAGCAGTACTTC.

This clonotype was observed a handful of times. The CDR3 spells CASSLGETVHNEQFF. For the CDR3, the DNA is TGCGCCAGCAGCTTGGGAGAGACCGTACACAATGAGCAGTTCTTC. The chain combines TRBV5-1 with TRBJ2-1, with D unresolved. V was shortened by 0 bases and J by 5 bases, with 12 bases between the two germline ends. The germline CDR1 and CDR2 sequences are SGHRS and YFSETQ. The CDR3 is 15 amino acids.

Many counts were recorded for this clonotype. The chain is built from TRBV12-3 or TRBV12-4 and TRBJ1-1; possible D gene TRBD1, 6 bases. There are 13 residues in the CDR3. Trimming took off 11 bases at V and 4 bases at J, with 17 bases between the two ends. DNA for the CDR3: TGTGCCGGGGGAGGGGGGCTCGCCACTGAAGCTTTCTTT. This encodes CAGGGGLATEAFF.